These 8 T cell receptor beta chains share one sample of origin, sequenced in a study of cytomegalovirus exposure and HLA in healthy donors. Primers for the PCR totalled 60 Vbeta and 13 Jbeta. Using immunoSEQ multiplex PCR, the repertoire was profiled, and TCRdb retains in-frame clones only, with some absent. The sample carries approximately 91,000 clones, roughly 86% recorded once. Sample: PBMCs. The receptor set was obtained from a man aged 30 to 45 in good health and CMV-seropositive.

The chain employs TRBV5-1 and TRBJ1-4, with TRBD1 identical over 7 bases. The CDR3 extends over 14 amino acids. Germline loops: CDR1 SGHRS, CDR2 YFSETQ. Losses at the gene ends were 5 bases for V and 7 bases for J; bases not matched to a gene: 8. The CDR3 region is CASRAWDSPEKLFF. DNA of the CDR3: TGCGCCAGCAGGGCGTGGGACAGCCCTGAAAAACTGTTTTTT.

This chain connects TRBV5-1 to TRBJ1-1; D ambiguous. Germline V gene sequence: CDR1 SGHRS, CDR2 YFSETQ. This CDR3 contains 18 residues. V was pared by 0 bases and J by 4 bases, with 22 bases between. The CDR3 reads CASSLDGPAQGWSTEAFF. CDR3 nucleotide sequence: TGCGCCAGCAGCTTGGACGGTCCTGCGCAAGGCTGGAGCACTGAAGCTTTCTTT.

This clone was found once. This chain joins TRBV28 and TRBJ1-4; 8 nucleotides line up with TRBD1. Germline V lookup: CDR1 MDHEN, CDR2 SYDVKM. This CDR3 contains 15 residues. Trimming at V came to 2 bases and at J to 3 bases, leaving 2 bases not matched to a gene. CDR3 bases: TGTGCCAGCAGTTTAAACAGGGGGGCTAATGAAAAACTGTTTTTT. Its translation is CASSLNRGANEKLFF.

A single count supports this clone. The chain employs TRBV6-1 and TRBJ1-2; D unclear. The CDR3 extends over 14 amino acids. The ends were cut back, 1 base at V and 6 bases at J, with 12 bases in the middle. The germline V gene has CDR1 MNHNS and CDR2 SASEGT. CDR3 nucleotide sequence: TGTGCCAGCAGTGAAGGTATACCCTCAGATGGCTACACCTTC. This gives the protein CASSEGIPSDGYTF.

The chain couples TRBV5-4 to TRBJ1-4; TRBD1 matches at 10 bases. CDR1 is SGHNT, CDR2 YYREEE, per germline (reference sequence). The ends lost 9 bases at V and 8 bases at J; junction bases unmatched: 16. The CDR3 spans 16 residues. The chain's CDR3 is CATAGGSGQGGEKLFF. The CDR3 nucleotides read TGTGCCACTGCTGGGGGGTCTGGACAGGGGGGCGAAAAACTGTTTTTT.

V and J are TRBV28 and TRBJ1-5; no clear D gene. Germline V CDR1 and CDR2: MDHEN, SYDVKM. V lost 5 bases to trimming and J lost 4 bases, with 15 bases between them. This CDR3 is built from 15 residues. CDR3 sequence (DNA): TGTGCCAGCAGTATCCCCGGGAACTCTAATCAGCCCCAGCATTTT. Protein: CASSIPGNSNQPQHF.

The chain carries TRBV27 and TRBJ2-2; 8 nucleotides agree with TRBD1. In germline, CDR1 is MNHEY, CDR2 SMNVEV (reference sequence). This CDR3 is 15 amino acids long. The junction had 3 bases not matched to a gene; V was cut back by 5 bases and J by 1 base. In DNA, the CDR3 is TGTGCCAGCAGTCAACAGGGGGTGAACACCGGGGAGCTGTTTTTT. Translating it yields CASSQQGVNTGELFF.

The V call is TRBV5-1, the J call TRBJ2-1; 12 bases line up with TRBD2. Germline V lookup: CDR1 SGHRS, CDR2 YFSETQ. This CDR3 comprises 16 residues. J gave up 6 bases and V 1 base, and 5 bases lay outside the gene matches. In DNA form, the CDR3 reads TGCGCCAGCAGCTTGCCGACTAGCGGGGGTCCCAATGAGCAGTTCTTC. Translated: CASSLPTSGGPNEQFF.